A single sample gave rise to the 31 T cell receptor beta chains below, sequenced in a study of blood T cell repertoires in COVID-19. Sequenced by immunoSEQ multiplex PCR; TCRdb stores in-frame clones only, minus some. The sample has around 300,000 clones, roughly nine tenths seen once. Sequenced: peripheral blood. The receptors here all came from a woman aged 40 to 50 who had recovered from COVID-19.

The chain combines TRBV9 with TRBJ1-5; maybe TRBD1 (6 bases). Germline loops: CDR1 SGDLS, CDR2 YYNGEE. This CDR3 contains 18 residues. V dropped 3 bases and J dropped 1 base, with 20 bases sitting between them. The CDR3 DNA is TGTGCCAGCAGCGGAGGTCAGGGGCGGCCCCCCAGCAATCAGCCCCAGCATTTT. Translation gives CASSGGQGRPPSNQPQHF.

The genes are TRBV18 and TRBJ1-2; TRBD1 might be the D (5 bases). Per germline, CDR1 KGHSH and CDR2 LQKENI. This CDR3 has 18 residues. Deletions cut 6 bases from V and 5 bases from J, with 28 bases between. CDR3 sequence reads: CASSPSEGGVGGWYGYTF. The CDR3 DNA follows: TGTGCCAGCTCGCCCTCGGAGGGCGGTGTCGGGGGATGGTATGGCTACACCTTC.

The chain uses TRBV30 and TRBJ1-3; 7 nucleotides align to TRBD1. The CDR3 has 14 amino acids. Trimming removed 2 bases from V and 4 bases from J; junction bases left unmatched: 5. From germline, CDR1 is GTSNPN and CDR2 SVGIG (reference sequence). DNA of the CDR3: TGTGCCTGGAGTTTAAGGGGGCGAGGAAACACCATATATTTT. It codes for CAWSLRGRGNTIYF.

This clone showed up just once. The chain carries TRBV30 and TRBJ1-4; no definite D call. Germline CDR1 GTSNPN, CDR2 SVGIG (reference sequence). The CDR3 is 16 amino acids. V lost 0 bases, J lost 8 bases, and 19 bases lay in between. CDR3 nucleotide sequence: TGTGCCTGGAGTGTACGGGGTTTCGGACTGCGGGAAAAACTGTTTTTT. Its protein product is CAWSVRGFGLREKLFF.

The CDR3 here is CASSQIGLAGIVNTGELFF. The CDR3 coding sequence is TGTGCCAGCAGCCAAATCGGACTAGCGGGAATTGTCAACACCGGGGAGCTGTTTTTT. J is TRBJ2-2 and V is TRBV3-1 (or the pseudogene TRBV3-2); 12 positions agree with TRBD2. The V segment lost 2 bases and the J segment 2 bases; nucleotides outside the gene matches: 9. This CDR3 region has 19 residues. CDR1 and CDR2 (germline): LGHDT, YNNKEL (reference sequence).

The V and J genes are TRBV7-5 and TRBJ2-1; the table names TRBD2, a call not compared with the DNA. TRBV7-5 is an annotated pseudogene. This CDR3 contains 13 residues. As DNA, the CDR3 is TGTGCCAGAAGCTTAACCGCCGGGAATGAGCAGTTCTTC. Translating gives CARSLTAGNEQFF.

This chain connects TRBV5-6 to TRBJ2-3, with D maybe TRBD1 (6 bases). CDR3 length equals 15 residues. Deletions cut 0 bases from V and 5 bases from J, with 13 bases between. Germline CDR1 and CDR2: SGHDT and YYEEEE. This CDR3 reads CASSLGQARGDTQYF. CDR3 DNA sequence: TGTGCCAGCAGCTTGGGACAGGCCAGGGGAGATACGCAGTATTTT.

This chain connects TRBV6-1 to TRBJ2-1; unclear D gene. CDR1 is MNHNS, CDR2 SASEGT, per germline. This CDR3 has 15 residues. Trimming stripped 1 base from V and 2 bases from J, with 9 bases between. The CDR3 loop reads CASSEGLGAYNEQFF. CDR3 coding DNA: TGTGCCAGCAGTGAAGGTCTAGGCGCCTACAATGAGCAGTTCTTC.

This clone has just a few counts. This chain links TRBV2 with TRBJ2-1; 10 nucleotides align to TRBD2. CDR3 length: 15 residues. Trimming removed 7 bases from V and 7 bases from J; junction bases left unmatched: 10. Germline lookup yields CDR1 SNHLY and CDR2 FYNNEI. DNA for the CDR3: TGTGCCAGCATCTTCCTAGCGGGAGTCGGGAATGAGCAGTTCTTC. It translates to CASIFLAGVGNEQFF.

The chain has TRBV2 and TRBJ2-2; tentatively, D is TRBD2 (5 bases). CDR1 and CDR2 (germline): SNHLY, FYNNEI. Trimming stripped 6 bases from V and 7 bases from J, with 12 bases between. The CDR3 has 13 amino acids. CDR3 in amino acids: CASRTLAVGELFF. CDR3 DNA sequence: TGTGCCAGCAGAACCCTAGCTGTCGGGGAGCTGTTTTTT.

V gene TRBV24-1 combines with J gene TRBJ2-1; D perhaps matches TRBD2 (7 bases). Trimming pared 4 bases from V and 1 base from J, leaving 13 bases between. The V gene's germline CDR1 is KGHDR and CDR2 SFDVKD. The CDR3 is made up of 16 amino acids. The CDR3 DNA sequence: TGTGCCACCAGTGACTCACGGGGGGCATCCTACAATGAGCAGTTCTTC. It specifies CATSDSRGASYNEQFF.

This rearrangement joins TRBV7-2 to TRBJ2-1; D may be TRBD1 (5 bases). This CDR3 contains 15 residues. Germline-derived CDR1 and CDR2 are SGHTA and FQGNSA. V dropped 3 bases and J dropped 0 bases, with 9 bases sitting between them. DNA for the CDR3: TGTGCCAGCAGCTTTGGGGCCTCCTCCTACAATGAGCAGTTCTTC. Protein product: CASSFGASSYNEQFF. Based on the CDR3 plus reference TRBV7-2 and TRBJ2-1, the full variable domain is GAGVSQSPSNKVTEKGKDVELRCDPISGHTALYWYRQSLGQGLEFLIYFQGNSAPDKSGLPSDRFSAERTGGSVSTLTIQRTQQEDSAVYLCASSFGASSYNEQFFGPGTRLTVL.

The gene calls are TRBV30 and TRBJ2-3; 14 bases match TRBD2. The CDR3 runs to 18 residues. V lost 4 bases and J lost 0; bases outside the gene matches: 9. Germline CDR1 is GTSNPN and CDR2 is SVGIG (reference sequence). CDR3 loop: CAWTLSRTSGRSTDTQYF. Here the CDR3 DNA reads TGTGCCTGGACCTTAAGCCGGACTAGCGGGAGGAGCACAGATACGCAGTATTTT. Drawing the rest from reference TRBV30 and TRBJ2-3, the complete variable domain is SQTIHQWPATLVQPVGSPLSLECTVEGTSNPNLYWYRQAAGRGLQLLFYSVGIGQISSEVPQNLSASRPQDRQFILSSKKLLLSDSGFYLCAWTLSRTSGRSTDTQYFGPGTRLTVL.

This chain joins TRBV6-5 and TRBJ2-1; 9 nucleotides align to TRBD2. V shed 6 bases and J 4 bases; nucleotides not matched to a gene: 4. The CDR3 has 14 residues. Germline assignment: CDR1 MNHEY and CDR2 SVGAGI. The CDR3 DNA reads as TGTGCCAGCAGAGTAGCGGGGGCATACAATGAGCAGTTCTTC. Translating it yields CASRVAGAYNEQFF.

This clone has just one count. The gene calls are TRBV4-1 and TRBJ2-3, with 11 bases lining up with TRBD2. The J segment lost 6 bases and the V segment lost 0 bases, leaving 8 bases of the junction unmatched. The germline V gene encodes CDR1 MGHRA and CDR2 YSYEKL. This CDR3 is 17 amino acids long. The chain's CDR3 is CASSQEILAGGADTQYF. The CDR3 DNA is TGCGCCAGCAGCCAAGAAATTCTAGCGGGGGGAGCCGATACGCAGTATTTT.

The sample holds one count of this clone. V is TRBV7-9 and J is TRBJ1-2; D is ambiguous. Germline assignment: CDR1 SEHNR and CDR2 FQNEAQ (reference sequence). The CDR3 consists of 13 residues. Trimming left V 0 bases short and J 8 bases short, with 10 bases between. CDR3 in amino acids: CASSLASGYGYTF. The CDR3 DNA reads TGTGCCAGCAGCTTAGCGTCGGGGTACGGCTACACCTTC.

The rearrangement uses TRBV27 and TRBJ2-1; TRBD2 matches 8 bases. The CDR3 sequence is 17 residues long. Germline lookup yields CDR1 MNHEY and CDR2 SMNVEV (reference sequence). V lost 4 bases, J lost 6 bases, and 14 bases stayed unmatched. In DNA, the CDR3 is TGTGCCAGCAGTTCTCTAAAAGCGGGAGCTCGGGCCAATGAGCAGTTCTTC. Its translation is CASSSLKAGARANEQFF.

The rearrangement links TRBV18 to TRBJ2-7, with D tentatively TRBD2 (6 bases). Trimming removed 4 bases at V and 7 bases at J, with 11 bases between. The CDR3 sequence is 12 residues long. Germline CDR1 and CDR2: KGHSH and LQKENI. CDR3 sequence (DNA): TGTGCCAGCTCACTCTCGGGGGAGGAGCAGTACTTC. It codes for CASSLSGEEQYF.

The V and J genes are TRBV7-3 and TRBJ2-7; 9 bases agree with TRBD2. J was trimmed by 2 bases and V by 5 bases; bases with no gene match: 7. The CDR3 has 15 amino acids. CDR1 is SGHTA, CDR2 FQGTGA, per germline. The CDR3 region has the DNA TGTGCCAGCAGCCCAGCGGGGGGCCCCCCCTACGAGCAGTACTTC. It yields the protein CASSPAGGPPYEQYF. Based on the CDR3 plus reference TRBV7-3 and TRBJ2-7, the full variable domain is GAGVSQTPSNKVTEKGKYVELRCDPISGHTALYWYRQSLGQGPEFLIYFQGTGAADDSGLPNDRFFAVRPEGSVSTLKIQRTERGDSAVYLCASSPAGGPPYEQYFGPGTRLTVT.

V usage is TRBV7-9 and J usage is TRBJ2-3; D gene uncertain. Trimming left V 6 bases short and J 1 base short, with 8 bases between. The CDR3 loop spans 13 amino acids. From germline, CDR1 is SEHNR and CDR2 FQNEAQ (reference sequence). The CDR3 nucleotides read TGTGCCAGCAGAAATTCAGGCACAGATACGCAGTATTTT. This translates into CASRNSGTDTQYF.

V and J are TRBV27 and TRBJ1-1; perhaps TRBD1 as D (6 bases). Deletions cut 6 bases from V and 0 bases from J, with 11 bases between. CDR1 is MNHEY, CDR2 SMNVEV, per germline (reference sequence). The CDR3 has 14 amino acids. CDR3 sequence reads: CASRPGHMNTEAFF. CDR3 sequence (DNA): TGTGCCAGCAGACCGGGACATATGAACACTGAAGCTTTCTTT.

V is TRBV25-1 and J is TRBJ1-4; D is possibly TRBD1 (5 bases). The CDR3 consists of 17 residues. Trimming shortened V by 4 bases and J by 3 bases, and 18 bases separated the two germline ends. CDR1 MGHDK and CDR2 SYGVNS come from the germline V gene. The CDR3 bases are TGTGCCAGCAGTGCCCGCCGAGGCGGGGGGGCTAATGAAAAACTGTTTTTT. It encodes CASSARRGGGANEKLFF.

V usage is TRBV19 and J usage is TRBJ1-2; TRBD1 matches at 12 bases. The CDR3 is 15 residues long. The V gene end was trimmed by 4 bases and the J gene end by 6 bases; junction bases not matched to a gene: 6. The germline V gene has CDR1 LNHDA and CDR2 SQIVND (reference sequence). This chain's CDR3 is CASSSPGTGGDGYTF. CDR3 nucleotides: TGTGCCAGTAGTAGCCCCGGGACAGGGGGCGATGGCTACACCTTC.

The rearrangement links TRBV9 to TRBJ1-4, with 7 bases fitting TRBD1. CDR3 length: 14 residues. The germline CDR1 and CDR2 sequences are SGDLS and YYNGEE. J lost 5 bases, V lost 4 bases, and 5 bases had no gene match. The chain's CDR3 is CASSPGGYNEKLFF. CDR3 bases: TGTGCCAGCAGCCCAGGGGGATACAATGAAAAACTGTTTTTT.

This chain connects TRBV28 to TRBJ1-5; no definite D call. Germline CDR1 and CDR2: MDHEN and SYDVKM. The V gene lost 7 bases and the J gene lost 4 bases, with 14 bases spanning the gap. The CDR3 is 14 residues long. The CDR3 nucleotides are TGTGCCAGCACTCTCCCCCCGGGGAATCAGCCCCAGCATTTT. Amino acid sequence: CASTLPPGNQPQHF.

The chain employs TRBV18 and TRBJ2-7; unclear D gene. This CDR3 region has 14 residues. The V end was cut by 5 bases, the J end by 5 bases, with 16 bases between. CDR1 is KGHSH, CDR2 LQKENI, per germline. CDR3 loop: CASSGREESHEQYF. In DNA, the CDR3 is TGTGCCAGCTCAGGTCGAGAGGAAAGCCACGAGCAGTACTTC.

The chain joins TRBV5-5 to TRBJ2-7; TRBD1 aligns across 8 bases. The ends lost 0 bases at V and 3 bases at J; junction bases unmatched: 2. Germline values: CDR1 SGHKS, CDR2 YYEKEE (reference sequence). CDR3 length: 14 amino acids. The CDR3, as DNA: TGTGCCAGCAGCTTGGGACAGGGGAACTACGAGCAGTACTTC. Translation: CASSLGQGNYEQYF.

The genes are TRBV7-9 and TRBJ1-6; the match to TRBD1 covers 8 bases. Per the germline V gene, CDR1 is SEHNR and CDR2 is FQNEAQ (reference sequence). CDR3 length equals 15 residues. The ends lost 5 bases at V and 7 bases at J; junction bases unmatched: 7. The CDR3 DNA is TGTGCCAGCAGCCCTGGGGACAGGCAAAATTCACCCCTCCACTTT. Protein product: CASSPGDRQNSPLHF. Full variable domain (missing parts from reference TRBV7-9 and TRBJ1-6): DTGVSQNPRHKITKRGQNVTFRCDPISEHNRLYWYRQTLGQGPEFLTYFQNEAQLEKSRLLSDRFSAERPKGSFSTLEIQRTEQGDSAMYLCASSPGDRQNSPLHFGNGTRLTVT.

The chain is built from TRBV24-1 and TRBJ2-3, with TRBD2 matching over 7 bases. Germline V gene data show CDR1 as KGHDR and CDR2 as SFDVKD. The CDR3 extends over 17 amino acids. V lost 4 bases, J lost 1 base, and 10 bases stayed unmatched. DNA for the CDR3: TGTGCCACCAGTGAGCGGGAGCCCCTAAAAGGCACAGATACGCAGTATTTT. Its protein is CATSEREPLKGTDTQYF.

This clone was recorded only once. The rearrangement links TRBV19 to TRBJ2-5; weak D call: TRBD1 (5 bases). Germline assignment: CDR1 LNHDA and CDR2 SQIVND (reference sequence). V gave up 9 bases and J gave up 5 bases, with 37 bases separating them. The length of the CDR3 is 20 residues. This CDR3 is CASSYMGRVGNKETVETQYF. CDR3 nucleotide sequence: TGTGCCAGCTCTTACATGGGCAGGGTCGGTAACAAGGAGACTGTCGAGACCCAGTACTTC.

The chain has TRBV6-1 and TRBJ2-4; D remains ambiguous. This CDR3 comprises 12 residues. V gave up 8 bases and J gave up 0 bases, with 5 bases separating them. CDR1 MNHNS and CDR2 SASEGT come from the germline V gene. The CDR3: CASQLAKNIQYF. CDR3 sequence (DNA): TGTGCCAGCCAACTAGCCAAAAACATTCAGTACTTC.